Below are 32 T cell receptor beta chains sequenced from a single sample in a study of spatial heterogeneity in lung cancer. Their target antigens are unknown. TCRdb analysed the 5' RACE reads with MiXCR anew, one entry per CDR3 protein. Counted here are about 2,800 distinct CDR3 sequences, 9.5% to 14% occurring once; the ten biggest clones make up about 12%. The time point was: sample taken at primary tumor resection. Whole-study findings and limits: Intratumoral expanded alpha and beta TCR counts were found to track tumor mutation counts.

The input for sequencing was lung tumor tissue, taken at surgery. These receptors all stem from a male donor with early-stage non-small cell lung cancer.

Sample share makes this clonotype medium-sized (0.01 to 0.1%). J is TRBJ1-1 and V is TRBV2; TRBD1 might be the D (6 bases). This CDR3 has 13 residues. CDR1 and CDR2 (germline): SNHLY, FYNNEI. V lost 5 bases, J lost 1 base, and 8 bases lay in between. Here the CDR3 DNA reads TGTGCCAGCAGTCCACAGGGGAACACTGAAGCTTTCTTT. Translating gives CASSPQGNTEAFF.

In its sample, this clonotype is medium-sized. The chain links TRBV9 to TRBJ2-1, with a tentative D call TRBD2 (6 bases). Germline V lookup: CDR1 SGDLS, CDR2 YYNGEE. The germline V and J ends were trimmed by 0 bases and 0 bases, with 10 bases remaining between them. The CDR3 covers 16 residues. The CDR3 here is CASSVAAGSSYNEQFF. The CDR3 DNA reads TGTGCCAGCAGCGTAGCTGCCGGGAGCTCCTACAATGAGCAGTTCTTC.

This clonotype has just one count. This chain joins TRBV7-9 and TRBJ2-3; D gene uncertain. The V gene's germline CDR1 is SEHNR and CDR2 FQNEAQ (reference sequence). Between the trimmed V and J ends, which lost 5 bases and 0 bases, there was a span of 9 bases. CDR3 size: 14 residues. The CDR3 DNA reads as TGTGCCAGCAGCCCCTTGGGGAGCACAGATACGCAGTATTTT. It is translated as CASSPLGSTDTQYF.

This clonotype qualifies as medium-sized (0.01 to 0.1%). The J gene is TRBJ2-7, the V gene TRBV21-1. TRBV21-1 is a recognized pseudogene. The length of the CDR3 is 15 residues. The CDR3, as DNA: TGTGCCAGCAGCAAAGAGCATGGAATCTCCTACGAGCAGTACTTC. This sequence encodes CASSKEHGISYEQYF.

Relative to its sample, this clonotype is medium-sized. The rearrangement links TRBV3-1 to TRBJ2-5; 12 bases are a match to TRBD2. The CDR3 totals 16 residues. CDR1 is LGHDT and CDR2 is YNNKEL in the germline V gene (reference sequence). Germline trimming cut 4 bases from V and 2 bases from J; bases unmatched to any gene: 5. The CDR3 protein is CASSRTSGMGQETQYF. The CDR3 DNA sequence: TGTGCCAGCAGCCGGACTAGCGGGATGGGGCAAGAGACCCAGTACTTC.

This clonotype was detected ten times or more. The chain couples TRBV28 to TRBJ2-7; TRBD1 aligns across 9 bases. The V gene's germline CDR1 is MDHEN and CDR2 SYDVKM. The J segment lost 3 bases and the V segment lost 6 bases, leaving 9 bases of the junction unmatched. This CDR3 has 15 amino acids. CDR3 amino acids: CASRGQGSQIYEQYF. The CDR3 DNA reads TGTGCCAGCAGGGGACAGGGCTCTCAAATCTACGAGCAGTACTTC.

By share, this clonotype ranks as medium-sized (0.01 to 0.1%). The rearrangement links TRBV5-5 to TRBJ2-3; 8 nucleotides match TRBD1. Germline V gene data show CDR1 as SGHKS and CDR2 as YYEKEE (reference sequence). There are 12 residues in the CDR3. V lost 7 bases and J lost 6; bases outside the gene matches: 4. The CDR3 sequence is CASQRDRDTQYF. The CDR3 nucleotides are TGTGCCAGCCAAAGGGACAGGGATACGCAGTATTTT. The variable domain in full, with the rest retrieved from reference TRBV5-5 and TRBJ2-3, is DAGVTQSPTHLIKTRGQQVTLRCSPISGHKSVSWYQQVLGQGPQFIFQYYEKEERGRGNFPDRFSARQFPNYSSELNVNALLLGDSALYLCASQRDRDTQYFGPGTRLTVL.

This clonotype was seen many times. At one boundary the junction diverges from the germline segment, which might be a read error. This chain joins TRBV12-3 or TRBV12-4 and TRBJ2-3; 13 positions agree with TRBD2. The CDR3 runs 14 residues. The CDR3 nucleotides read TGTGCCAGCAGCCCAACCGGGACTAGCGGGGCCCAAGATTTT. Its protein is CASSPTGTSGAQDF.

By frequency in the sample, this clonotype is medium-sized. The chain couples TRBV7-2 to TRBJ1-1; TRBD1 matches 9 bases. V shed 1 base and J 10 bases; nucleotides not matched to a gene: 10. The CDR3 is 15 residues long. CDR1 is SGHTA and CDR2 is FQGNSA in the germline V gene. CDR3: CASSLVYRGQRGAFF. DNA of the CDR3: TGTGCCAGCAGCTTAGTCTACAGGGGGCAAAGGGGAGCTTTCTTT.

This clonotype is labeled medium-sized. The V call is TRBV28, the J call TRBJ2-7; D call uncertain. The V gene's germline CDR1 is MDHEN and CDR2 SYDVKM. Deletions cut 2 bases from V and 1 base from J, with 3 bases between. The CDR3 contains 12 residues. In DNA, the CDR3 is TGTGCCAGCAGTTTAGGTTCCTACGAGCAGTACTTC. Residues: CASSLGSYEQYF.

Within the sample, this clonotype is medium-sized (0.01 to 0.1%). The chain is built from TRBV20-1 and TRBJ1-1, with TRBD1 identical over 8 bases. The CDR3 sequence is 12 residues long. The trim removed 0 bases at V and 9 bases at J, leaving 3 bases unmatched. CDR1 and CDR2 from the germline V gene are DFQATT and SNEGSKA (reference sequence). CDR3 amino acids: CSARDRGRQAFF. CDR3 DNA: TGCAGTGCTAGAGACAGGGGGCGCCAAGCTTTCTTT.

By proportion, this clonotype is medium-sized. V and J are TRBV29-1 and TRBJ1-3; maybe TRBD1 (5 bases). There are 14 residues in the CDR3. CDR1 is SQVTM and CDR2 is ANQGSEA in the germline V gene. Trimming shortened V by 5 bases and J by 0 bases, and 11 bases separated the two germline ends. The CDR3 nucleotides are TGCAGCGTTTCTGAGGGGAGCTCTGGAAACACCATATATTTT. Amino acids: CSVSEGSSGNTIYF.

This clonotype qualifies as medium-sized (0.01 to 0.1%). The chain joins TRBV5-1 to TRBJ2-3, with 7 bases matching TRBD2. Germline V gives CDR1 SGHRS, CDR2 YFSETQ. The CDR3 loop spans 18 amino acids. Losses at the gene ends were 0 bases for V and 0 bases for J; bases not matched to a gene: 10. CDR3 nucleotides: TGCGCCAGCAGCTTGGCCGGGGGGACCCTCTCTAGCACAGATACGCAGTATTTT. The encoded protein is CASSLAGGTLSSTDTQYF.

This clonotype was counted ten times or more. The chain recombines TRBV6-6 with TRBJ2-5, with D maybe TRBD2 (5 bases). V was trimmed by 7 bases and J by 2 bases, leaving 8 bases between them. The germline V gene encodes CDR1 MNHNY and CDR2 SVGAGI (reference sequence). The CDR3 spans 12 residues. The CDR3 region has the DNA TGTGCCAGCACGGGGAATCAAGAGACCCAGTACTTC. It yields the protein CASTGNQETQYF.

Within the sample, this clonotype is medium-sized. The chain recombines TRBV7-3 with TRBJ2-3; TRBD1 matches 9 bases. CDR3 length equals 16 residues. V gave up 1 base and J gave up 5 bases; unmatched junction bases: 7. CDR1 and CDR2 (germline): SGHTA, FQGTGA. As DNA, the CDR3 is TGTGCCAGCAGCTTAAGTGGACAGGGGTTAGGAGATACGCAGTATTTT. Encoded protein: CASSLSGQGLGDTQYF.

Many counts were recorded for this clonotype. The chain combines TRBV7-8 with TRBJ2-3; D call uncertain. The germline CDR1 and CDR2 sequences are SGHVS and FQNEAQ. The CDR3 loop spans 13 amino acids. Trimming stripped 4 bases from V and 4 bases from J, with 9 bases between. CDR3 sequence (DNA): TGTGCCAGCAGCTCCTGGAAGTCAGATACGCAGTATTTT. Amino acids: CASSSWKSDTQYF.

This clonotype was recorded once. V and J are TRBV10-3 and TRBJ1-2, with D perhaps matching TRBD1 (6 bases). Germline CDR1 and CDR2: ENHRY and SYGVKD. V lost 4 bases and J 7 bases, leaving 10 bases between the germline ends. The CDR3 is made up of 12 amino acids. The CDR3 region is CAISGTEGGYTF. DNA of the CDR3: TGTGCCATCAGTGGGACAGAGGGTGGCTACACCTTC.

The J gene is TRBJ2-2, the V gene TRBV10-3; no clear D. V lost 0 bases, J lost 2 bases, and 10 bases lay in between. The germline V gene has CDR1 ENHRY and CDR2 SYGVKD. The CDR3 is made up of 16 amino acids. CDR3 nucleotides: TGTGCCATCAGTGAGTCTGGCACACTTAACACCGGGGAGCTGTTTTTT. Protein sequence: CAISESGTLNTGELFF.

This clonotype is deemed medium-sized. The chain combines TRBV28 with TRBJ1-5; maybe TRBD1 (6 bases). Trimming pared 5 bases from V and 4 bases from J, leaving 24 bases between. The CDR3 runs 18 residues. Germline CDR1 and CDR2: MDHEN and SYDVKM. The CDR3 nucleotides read TGTGCCAGCAGTCCCCCCGCCCGGACTTCAAGGGGGAATCAGCCCCAGCATTTT. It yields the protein CASSPPARTSRGNQPQHF.

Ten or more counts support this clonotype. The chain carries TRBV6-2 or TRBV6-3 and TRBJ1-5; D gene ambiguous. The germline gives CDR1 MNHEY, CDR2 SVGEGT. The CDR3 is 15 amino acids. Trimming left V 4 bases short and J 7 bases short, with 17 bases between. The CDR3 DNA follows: TGTGCCAGCAGTTCCACATGGGGTGCCAGACAGCCCCAGCATTTT. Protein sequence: CASSSTWGARQPQHF.

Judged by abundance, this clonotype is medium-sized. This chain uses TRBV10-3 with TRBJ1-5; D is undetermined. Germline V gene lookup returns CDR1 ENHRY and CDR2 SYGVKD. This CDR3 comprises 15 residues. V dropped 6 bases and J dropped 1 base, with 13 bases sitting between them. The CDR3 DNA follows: TGTGCCATCAGCCCCGGTGTCGTAAGCAATCAGCCCCAGCATTTT. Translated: CAISPGVVSNQPQHF.

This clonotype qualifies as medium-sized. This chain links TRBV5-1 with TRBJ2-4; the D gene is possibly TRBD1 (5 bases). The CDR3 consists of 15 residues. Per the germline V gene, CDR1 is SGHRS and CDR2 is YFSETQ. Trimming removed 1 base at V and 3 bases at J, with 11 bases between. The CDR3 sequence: CASSLTGHGKNIQYF. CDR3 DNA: TGCGCCAGCAGCTTGACAGGCCATGGCAAAAACATTCAGTACTTC.

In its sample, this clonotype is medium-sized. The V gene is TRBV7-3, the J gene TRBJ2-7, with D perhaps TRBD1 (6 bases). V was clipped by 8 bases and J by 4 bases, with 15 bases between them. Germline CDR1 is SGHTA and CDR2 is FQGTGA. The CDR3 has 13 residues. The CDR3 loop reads CASSRQASYEQYF. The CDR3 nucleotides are TGTGCCAGCTCACGACAGGCCTCTTACGAGCAGTACTTC.

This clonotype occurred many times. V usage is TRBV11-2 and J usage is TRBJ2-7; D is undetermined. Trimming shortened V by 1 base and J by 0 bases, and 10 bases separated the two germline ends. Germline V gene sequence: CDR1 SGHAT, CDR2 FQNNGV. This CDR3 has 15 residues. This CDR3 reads CASSLARGVSYEQYF. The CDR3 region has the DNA TGTGCCAGCAGCTTAGCTCGTGGGGTCTCCTACGAGCAGTACTTC. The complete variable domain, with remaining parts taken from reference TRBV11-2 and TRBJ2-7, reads EAGVAQSPRYKIIEKRQSVAFWCNPISGHATLYWYQQILGQGPKLLIQFQNNGVVDDSQLPKDRFSAERLKGVDSTLKIQPAKLEDSAVYLCASSLARGVSYEQYFGPGTRLTVT.

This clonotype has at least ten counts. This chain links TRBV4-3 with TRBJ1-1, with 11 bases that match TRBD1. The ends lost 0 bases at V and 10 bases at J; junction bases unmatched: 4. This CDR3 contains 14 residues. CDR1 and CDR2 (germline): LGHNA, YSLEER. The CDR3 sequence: CASSQDGTGGTAFF. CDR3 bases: TGCGCCAGCAGCCAAGATGGGACAGGGGGAACAGCTTTCTTT.

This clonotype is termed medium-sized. CDR3 region: CASSQGVGRQGIGELFF. Here the CDR3 DNA reads TGCGCCAGCAGCCAAGGAGTAGGGCGCCAGGGGATCGGGGAGCTGTTTTTT. V and J are TRBV4-3 and TRBJ2-2, with D maybe TRBD1 (6 bases). The CDR3 has 17 amino acids. Germline loops: CDR1 LGHNA, CDR2 YSLEER. V lost 1 base and J lost 7, with 19 bases in between.

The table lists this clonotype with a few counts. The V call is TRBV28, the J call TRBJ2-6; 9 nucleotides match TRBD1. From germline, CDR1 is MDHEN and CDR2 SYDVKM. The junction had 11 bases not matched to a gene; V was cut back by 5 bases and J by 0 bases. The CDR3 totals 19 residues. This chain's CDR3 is CASSPDRGWTLSGANVLTF. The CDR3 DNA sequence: TGTGCCAGCAGTCCGGACAGGGGCTGGACGCTCTCTGGGGCCAACGTCCTGACTTTC.

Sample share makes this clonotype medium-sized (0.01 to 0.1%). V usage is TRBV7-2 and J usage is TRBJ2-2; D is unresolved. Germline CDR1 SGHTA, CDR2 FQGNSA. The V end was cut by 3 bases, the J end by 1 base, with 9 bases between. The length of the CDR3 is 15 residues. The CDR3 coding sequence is TGTGCCAGCAGCTTTGCGACAAGGAACACCGGGGAGCTGTTTTTT. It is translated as CASSFATRNTGELFF. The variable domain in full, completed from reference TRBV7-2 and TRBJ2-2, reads GAGVSQSPSNKVTEKGKDVELRCDPISGHTALYWYRQSLGQGLEFLIYFQGNSAPDKSGLPSDRFSAERTGGSVSTLTIQRTQQEDSAVYLCASSFATRNTGELFFGEGSRLTVL.

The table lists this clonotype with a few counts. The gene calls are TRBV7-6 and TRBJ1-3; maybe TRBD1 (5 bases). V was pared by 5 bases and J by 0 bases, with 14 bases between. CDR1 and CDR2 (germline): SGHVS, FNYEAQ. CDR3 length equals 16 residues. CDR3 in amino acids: CASSLTHQGSGNTIYF. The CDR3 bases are TGTGCCAGCAGCCTTACCCACCAGGGCTCTGGAAACACCATATATTTT.

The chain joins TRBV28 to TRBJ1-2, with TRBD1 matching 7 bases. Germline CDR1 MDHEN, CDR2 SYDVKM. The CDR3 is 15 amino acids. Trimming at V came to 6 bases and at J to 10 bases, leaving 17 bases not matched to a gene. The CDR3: CASRLTGSRGGDYTF. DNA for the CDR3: TGTGCCAGCAGGCTGACAGGGTCTAGGGGAGGTGACTACACCTTC.

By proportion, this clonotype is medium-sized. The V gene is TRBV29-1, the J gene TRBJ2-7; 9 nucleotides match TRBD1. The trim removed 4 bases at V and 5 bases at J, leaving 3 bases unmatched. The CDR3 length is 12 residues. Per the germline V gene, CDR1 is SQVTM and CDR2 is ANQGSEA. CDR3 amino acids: CSVGDRVHEQYF. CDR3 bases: TGCAGCGTTGGGGACAGGGTACACGAGCAGTACTTC.

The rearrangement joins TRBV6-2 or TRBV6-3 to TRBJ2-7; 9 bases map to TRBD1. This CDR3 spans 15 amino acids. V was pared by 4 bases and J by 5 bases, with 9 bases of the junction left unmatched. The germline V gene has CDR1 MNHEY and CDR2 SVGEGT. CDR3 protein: CASSFGTGFFHEQYF. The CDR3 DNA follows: TGTGCCAGCAGTTTCGGGACAGGGTTTTTCCACGAGCAGTACTTC.